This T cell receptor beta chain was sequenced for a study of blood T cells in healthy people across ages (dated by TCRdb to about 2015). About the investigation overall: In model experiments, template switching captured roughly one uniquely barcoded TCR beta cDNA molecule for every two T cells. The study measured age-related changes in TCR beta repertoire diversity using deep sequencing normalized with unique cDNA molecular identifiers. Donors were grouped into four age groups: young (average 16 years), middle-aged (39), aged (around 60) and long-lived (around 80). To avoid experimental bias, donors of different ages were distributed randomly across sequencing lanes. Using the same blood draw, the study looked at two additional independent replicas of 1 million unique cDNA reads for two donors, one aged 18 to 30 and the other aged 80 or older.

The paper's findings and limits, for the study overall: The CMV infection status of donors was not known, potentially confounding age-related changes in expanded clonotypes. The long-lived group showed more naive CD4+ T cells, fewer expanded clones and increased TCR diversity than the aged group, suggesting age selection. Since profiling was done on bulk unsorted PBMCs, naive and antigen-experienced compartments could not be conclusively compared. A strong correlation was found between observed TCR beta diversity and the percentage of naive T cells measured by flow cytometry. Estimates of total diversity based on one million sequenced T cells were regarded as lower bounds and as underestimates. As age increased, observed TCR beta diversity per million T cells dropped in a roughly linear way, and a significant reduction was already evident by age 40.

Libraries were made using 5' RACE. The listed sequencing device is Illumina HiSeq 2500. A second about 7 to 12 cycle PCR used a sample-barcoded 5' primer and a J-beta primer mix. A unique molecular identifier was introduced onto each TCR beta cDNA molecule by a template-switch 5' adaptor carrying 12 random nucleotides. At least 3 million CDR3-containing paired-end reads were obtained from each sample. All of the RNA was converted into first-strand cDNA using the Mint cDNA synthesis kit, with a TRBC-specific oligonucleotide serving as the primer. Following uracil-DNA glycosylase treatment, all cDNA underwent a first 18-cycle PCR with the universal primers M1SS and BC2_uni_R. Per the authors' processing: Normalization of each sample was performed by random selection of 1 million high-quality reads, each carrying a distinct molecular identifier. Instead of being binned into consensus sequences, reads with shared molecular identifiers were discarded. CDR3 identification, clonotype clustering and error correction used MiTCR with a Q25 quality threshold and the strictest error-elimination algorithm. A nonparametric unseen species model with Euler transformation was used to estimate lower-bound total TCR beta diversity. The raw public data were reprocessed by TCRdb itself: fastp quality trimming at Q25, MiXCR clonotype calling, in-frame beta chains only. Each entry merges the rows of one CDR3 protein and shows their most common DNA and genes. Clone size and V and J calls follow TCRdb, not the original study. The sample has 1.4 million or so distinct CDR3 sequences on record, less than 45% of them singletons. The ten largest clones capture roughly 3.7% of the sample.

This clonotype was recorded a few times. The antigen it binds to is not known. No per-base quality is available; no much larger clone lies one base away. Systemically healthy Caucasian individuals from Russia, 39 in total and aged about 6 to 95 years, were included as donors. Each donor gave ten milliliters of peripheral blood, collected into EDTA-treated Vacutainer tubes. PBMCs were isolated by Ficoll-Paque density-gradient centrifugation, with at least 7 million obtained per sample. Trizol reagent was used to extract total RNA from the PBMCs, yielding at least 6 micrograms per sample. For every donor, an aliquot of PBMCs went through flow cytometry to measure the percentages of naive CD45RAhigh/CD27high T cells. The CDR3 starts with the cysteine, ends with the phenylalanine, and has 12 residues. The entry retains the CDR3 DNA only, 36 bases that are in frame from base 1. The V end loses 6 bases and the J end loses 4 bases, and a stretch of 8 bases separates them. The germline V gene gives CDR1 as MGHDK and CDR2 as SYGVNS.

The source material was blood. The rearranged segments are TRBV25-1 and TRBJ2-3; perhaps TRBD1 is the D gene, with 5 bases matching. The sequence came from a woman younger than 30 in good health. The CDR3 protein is CASSTGADTQYF. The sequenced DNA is TGTGCCAGCAGCACAGGCGCAGATACGCAGTATTTT. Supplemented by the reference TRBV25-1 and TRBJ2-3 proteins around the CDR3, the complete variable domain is EADIYQTPRYLVIGTGKKITLECSQTMGHDKMYWYQQDPGMELHLIHYSYGVNSTEKGDLSSESTVSRIRTEHFPLTLESARPSHTSQYLCASSTGADTQYFGPGTRLTVL.